The present T cell receptor beta chain was sequenced within a study of T cell repertoires in cytomegalovirus infection. About the study: CMV infection and matching HLA type were both indicated by public TCR beta signatures.

Per germline, CDR1 MNHEY and CDR2 SVGEGT. This CDR3 spans 17 amino acids. J gave up 9 bases and V 5 bases, and 14 bases lay outside the gene matches. In TCRdb, the reads were re-called with MiXCR into one record per CDR3 protein. The data hold 300,000 to 400,000 distinct CDR3 sequences, with 25% to 30% observed a single time. To note about this clonotype: Its target is not known.

The chain employs TRBV6-2 or TRBV6-3 and TRBJ2-1; 12 bases line up with TRBD2. The input for sequencing was cultured PBMCs, taken from culture after CMV antigen stimulation. This sequence was found in a human donor in good health (CMV status not recorded). Some clones in this sample may be carry-over from other donors' samples. CDR3 region: CASSRPTLAGGVGEQFF. CDR3 DNA: TGTGCCAGCAGTCGGCCTACACTAGCGGGAGGAGTGGGTGAGCAGTTCTTC.